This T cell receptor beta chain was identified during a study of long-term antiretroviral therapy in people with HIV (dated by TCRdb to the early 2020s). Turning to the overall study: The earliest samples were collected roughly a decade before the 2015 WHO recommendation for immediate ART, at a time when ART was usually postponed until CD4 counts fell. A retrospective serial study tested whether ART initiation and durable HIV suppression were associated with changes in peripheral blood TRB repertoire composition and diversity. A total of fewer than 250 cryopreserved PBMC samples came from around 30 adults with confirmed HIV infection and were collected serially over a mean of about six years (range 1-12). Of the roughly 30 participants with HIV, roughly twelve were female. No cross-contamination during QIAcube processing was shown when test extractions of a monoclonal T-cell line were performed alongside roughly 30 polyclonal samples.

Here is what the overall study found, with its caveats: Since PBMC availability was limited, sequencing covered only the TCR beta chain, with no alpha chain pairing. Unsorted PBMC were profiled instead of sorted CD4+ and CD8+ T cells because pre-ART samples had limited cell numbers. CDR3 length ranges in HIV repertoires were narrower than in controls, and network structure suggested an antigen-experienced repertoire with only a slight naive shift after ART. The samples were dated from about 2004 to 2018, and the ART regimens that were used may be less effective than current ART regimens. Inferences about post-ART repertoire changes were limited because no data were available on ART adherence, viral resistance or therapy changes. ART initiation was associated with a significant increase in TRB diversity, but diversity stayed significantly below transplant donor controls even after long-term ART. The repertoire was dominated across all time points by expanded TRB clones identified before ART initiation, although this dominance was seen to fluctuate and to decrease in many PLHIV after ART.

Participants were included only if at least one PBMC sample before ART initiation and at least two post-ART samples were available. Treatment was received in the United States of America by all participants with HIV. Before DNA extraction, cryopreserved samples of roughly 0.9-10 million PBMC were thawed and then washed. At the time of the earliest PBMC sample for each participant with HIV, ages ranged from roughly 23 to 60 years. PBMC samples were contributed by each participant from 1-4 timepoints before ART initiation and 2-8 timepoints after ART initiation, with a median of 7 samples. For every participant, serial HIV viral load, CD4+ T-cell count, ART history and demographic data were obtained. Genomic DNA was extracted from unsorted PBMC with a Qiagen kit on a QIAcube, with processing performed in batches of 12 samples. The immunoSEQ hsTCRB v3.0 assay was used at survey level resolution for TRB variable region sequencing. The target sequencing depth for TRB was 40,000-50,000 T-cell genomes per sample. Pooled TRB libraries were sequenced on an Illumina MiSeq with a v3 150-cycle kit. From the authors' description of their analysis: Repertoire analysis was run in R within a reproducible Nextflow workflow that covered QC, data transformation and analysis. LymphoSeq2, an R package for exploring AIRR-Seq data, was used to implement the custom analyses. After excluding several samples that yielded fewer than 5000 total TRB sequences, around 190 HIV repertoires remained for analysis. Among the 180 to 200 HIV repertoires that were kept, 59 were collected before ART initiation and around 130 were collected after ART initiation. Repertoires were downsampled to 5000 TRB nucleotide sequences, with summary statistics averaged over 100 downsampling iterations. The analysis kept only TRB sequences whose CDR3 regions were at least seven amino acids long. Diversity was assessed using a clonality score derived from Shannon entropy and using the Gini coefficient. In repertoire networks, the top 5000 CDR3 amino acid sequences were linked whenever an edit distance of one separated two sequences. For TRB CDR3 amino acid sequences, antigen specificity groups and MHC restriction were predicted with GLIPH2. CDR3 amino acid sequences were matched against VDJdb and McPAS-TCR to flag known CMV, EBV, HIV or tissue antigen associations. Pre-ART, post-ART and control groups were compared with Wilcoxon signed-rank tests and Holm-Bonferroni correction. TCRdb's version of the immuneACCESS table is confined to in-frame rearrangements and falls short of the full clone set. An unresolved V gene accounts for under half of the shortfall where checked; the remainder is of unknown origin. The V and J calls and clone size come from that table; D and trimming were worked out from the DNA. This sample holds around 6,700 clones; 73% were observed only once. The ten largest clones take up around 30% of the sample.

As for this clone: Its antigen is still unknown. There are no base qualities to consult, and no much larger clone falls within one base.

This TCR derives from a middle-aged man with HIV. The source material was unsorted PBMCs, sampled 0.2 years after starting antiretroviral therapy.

The sequence in DNA is TGTGCCAGCAGCTTGCGAAGCGGGGTGTCCTACAATGAGCAGTTCTTC. Translated, this gives CASSLRSGVSYNEQFF. The rearrangement joined TRBV5-4 to TRBJ2-1; TRBD2 agrees with 7 junctional bases. From the germline V gene (reference sequence), CDR1 is SGHNT and CDR2 is YYREEE. The CDR3 numbers 16 residues from cysteine through phenylalanine. The CDR3 DNA has 48 bases and is translated from base 1. V ends up 1 base short and J 1 base short, with an unmatched junction base count of 5. Reference TRBV5-4 and TRBJ2-1 proteins supply the regions before and after the CDR3; the full variable domain is: ETGVTQSPTHLIKTRGQQVTLRCSSQSGHNTVSWYQQALGQGPQFIFQYYREEENGRGNFPPRFSGLQFPNYSSELNVNALELDDSALYLCASSLRSGVSYNEQFFGPGTRLTVL.